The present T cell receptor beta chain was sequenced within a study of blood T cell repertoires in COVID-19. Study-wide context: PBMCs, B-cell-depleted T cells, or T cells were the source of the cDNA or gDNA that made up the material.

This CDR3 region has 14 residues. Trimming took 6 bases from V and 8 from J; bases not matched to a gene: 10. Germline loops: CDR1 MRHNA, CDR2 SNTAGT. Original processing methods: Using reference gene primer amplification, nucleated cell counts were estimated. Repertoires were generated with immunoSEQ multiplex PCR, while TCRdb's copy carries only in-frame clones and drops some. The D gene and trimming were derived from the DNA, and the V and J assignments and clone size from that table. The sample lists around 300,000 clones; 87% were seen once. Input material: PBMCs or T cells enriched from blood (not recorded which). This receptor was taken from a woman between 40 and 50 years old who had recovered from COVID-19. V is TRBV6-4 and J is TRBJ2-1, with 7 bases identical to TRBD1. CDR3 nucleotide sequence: TGTGCCAGCAGCCCAGAACGGGACAGTCATGAGCAGTTCTTC. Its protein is CASSPERDSHEQFF.